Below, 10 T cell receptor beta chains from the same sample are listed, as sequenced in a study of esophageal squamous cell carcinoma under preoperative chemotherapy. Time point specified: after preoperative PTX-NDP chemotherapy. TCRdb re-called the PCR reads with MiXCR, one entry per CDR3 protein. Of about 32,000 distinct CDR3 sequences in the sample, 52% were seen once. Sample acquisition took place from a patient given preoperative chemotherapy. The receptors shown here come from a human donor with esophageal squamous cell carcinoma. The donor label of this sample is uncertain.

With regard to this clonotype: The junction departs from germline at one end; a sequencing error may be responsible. The CDR3 spells CASSGTEATETQYF. CDR3 DNA sequence: TGTGCCAGCAGCGGGACAGAAGCCACAGAGACCCAGTACTTT. The chain links TRBV7-2 to TRBJ2-5, with 7 bases lining up with TRBD1. The CDR3 is made up of 14 amino acids. Germline loops: CDR1 SGHTA, CDR2 FQGNSA. The full variable domain, with the rest looked up from reference TRBV7-2 and TRBJ2-5, is GAGVSQSPSNKVTEKGKDVELRCDPISGHTALYWYRQSLGQGLEFLIYFQGNSAPDKSGLPSDRFSAERTGGSVSTLTIQRTQQEDSAVYLCASSGTEATETQYFGPGTRLLVL.

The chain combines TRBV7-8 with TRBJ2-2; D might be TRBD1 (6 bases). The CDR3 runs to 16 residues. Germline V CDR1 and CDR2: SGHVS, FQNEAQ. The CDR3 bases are TGTGCTGGCAGGGGCCTAGGGGGTGCAAACACAGGGACGCTGTTTTTT. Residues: CAGRGLGGANTGTLFF.

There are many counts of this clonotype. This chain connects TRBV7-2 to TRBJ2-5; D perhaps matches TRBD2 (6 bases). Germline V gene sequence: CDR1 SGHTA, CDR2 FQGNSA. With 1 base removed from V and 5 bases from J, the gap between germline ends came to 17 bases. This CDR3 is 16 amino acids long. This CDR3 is CASSLGGAGSSETQYF. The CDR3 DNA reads TGTGCCAGCAGCTTAGGGGGAGCGGGCTCATCCGAGACCCAGTACTTC.

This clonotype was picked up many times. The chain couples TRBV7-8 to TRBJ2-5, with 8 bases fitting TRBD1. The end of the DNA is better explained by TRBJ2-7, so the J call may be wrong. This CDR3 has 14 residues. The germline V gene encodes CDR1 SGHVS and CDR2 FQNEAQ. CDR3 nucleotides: TGTGCCAGCAGCAATAGGACAGGGTGGGCCGAGCAGTACTTC. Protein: CASSNRTGWAEQYF.

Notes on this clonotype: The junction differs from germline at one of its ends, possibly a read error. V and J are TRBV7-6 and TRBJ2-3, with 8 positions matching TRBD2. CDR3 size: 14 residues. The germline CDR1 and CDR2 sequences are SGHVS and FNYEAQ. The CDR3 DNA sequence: TGTGCGGGCAGCTCGGGGGGGGACCCAGATACCCAGTATTTC. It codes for CAGSSGGDPDTQYF.

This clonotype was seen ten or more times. CDR3 amino acids: CASSFSGLTDTQYF. The CDR3 DNA sequence: TGTGCCAGCAGCTTTTCAGGGCTCACAGATACGCAGTATTTT. The rearrangement joins TRBV5-5 to TRBJ2-3; D is possibly TRBD1 (5 bases). The length of the CDR3 is 14 residues. V was trimmed by 2 bases and J by 2 bases, leaving 9 bases between them. Germline CDR1 and CDR2: SGHKS and YYEKEE (reference sequence).

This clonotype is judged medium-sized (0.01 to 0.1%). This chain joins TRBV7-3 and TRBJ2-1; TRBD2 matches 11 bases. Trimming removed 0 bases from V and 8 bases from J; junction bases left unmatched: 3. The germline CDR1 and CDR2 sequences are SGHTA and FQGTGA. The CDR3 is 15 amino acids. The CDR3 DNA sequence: TGTGCCAGCAGCTTAACTAGCGGGGGGGACGATGAGCAGTTCTTC. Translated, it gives CASSLTSGGDDEQFF.

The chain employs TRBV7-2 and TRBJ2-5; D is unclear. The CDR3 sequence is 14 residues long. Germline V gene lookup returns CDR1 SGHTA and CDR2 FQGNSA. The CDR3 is CARRPGRAQNTQYF. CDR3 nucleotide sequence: TGTGCGAGGCGCCCCGGTCGAGCCCAAAACACCCAGTACTTC.

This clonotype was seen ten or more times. CDR3 protein: CASSSQGVSETQYF. DNA of the CDR3: TGTGCCAGCAGTTCTCAAGGGGTTTCTGAGACCCAGTACTTC. The V and J genes are TRBV6-2 or TRBV6-3 and TRBJ2-7, with D tentatively TRBD1 (5 bases). The J call is uncertain, as TRBJ2-5 better fits the DNA end. The CDR3 has 14 residues. Germline V CDR1 and CDR2: MNHEY, SVGEGT.

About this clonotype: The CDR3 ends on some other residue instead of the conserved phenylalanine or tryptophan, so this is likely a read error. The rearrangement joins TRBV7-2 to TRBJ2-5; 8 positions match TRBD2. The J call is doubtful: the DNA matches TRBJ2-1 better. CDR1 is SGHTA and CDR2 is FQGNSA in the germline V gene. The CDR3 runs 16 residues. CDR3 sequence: CASSSGRGAPPATQFS. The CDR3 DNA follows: TGTGCCAGCAGCTCTGGGCGGGGGGCCCCTCCGGCGACCCAGTTCTCG.